These 24 T cell receptor beta chains were all obtained from the same sample, sequenced in a study of T cell changes during pregnancy in multiple sclerosis. TCRdb keeps only in-frame clones here, not all; method: immunoSEQ multiplex PCR. The sample holds approximately 43,000 clones, approximately 92% seen once. This material consisted of CD8+ T cells from peripheral blood mononuclear cells, taken after pregnancy. Receptors were obtained from a female donor with multiple sclerosis, enrolled in a pregnancy study.

The chain couples TRBV18 to TRBJ2-3; TRBD2 agrees at 7 bases. This CDR3 contains 15 residues. Germline V gene sequence: CDR1 KGHSH, CDR2 LQKENI. V lost 2 bases to trimming and J lost 3 bases; unmatched junction nucleotides: 5. Here the CDR3 DNA reads TGTGCCAGCTCACCAAGCGGGGAATTTACAGATACGCAGTATTTT. It translates to CASSPSGEFTDTQYF.

A remark on this clone: Other nucleotide sequences from this sample produce the same CDR3. The chain couples TRBV27 to TRBJ1-1; D call uncertain. V gave up 2 bases and J gave up 1 base, with 5 bases separating them. The CDR3 runs to 13 residues. From germline, CDR1 is MNHEY and CDR2 SMNVEV (reference sequence). The CDR3: CASSLGRNTEAFF. DNA for the CDR3: TGTGCCAGCAGTTTAGGGAGGAACACTGAAGCTTTCTTT.

CDR3 residues: CATSRARGNTQYF. CDR3 sequence (DNA): TGTGCCACCAGCAGAGCGAGGGGGAATACGCAGTATTTT. The chain recombines TRBV15 with TRBJ2-3; D possibly corresponds to TRBD1 (6 bases). CDR1 and CDR2 (germline): LNHNV, YYDKDF (reference sequence). Trimming pared 1 base from V and 7 bases from J, leaving 9 bases between. The CDR3 spans 13 residues.

The chain couples TRBV27 to TRBJ1-1, with unresolved D. This CDR3 contains 15 residues. Looked up from germline, CDR1 is MNHEY and CDR2 is SMNVEV (reference sequence). V shed 2 bases and J shed 8 bases, with 18 bases lying between them. CDR3 DNA sequence: TGTGCCAGCAGTTTAACTTTAGGCCTAGGCCGCGAAGCTTTCTTT. Encoded protein: CASSLTLGLGREAFF.

This chain joins TRBV19 and TRBJ2-1, with TRBD2 as a possible D gene (6 bases). The CDR3 has 13 residues. The germline V and J ends were trimmed by 7 bases and 4 bases, with 11 bases remaining between them. Germline CDR1 is LNHDA and CDR2 is SQIVND (reference sequence). CDR3 loop: CASTSAVYNEQFF. CDR3 DNA sequence: TGTGCCAGTACTAGCGCCGTATACAATGAGCAGTTCTTC.

The chain has TRBV28 and TRBJ2-1, with 7 positions matching TRBD1. The length of the CDR3 is 14 residues. Germline CDR1 and CDR2: MDHEN and SYDVKM. The J segment lost 6 bases and the V segment lost 5 bases, leaving 7 bases of the junction unmatched. The CDR3 nucleotides are TGTGCCAGCAGTCTTCTCAGGGGGTTCAATGAGCAGTTCTTC. Its protein is CASSLLRGFNEQFF.

This clone was detected only once. This sequence joins TRBV4-3 and TRBJ2-7, with TRBD2 identical over 7 bases. The CDR3 runs to 18 residues. J was trimmed by 2 bases and V by 2 bases; bases with no gene match: 15. The germline gives CDR1 LGHNA, CDR2 YSLEER. The CDR3 loop is CASSQSPAGGGRPYEQYF. In DNA form, the CDR3 reads TGCGCCAGCAGCCAATCCCCGGCCGGCGGGGGTCGACCCTACGAGCAGTACTTC.

This clone has a single count. CDR3 DNA: TGTGCCAGCAGTGGGAGATTGGCCTCGTGGGAGCAGTACTTC. Translating it yields CASSGRLASWEQYF. The J gene is TRBJ2-7, the V gene TRBV28; tentative D call: TRBD2 (5 bases). This CDR3 is built from 14 residues. Deletions cut 5 bases from V and 7 bases from J, with 18 bases between. Germline loops: CDR1 MDHEN, CDR2 SYDVKM.

This clone was picked up one time. The chain combines TRBV18 with TRBJ1-4; 7 bases are shared with TRBD1. Per the germline V gene, CDR1 is KGHSH and CDR2 is LQKENI. The CDR3 runs 16 residues. V was pared by 0 bases and J by 8 bases, with 9 bases of the junction left unmatched. The CDR3 protein is CASSPPTGEVEEKLFF. The CDR3 nucleotides are TGTGCCAGCTCACCACCTACAGGGGAGGTCGAAGAAAAACTGTTTTTT.

J is TRBJ1-1 and V is TRBV29-1, with TRBD1 matching 9 bases. CDR1 is SQVTM, CDR2 ANQGSEA, per germline. The CDR3 loop spans 14 amino acids. Trimming at V came to 4 bases and at J to 1 base, leaving 4 bases not matched to a gene. CDR3 nucleotides: TGCAGCGTTGGTGGGACAGGGAGGAACACTGAAGCTTTCTTT. As protein: CSVGGTGRNTEAFF.

The V call is TRBV2, the J call TRBJ2-2, with TRBD2 matching over 12 bases. The CDR3 is 17 amino acids. Trimming cost V 4 bases and J 4 bases; bases outside gene matches: 7. Germline values: CDR1 SNHLY, CDR2 FYNNEI. This CDR3 reads CASSVRLAGASTGELFF. The DNA for the CDR3 is TGTGCCAGCAGTGTAAGACTAGCGGGAGCCTCCACCGGGGAGCTGTTTTTT.

This chain uses TRBV11-2 with TRBJ2-1, with 10 bases that match TRBD1. Trimming took 3 bases from V and 6 from J; bases not matched to a gene: 2. The CDR3 is 14 residues long. The germline V gene has CDR1 SGHAT and CDR2 FQNNGV. CDR3 sequence: CASSFGTGVNEQFF. The CDR3 nucleotides are TGTGCCAGCAGCTTCGGGACAGGGGTCAATGAGCAGTTCTTC.

This chain uses TRBV15 with TRBJ2-2; 11 nucleotides agree with TRBD2. Germline CDR1 and CDR2: LNHNV and YYDKDF (reference sequence). The trim removed 0 bases at V and 5 bases at J, leaving 14 bases unmatched. The CDR3 extends over 20 amino acids. CDR3 region: CATSREIVAGGPWETGELFF. The CDR3 DNA is TGTGCCACCAGCAGAGAAATCGTAGCGGGAGGGCCTTGGGAGACCGGGGAGCTGTTTTTT.

The V gene is TRBV2, the J gene TRBJ1-3, with TRBD1 identical over 11 bases. Losses at the gene ends were 6 bases for V and 2 bases for J; bases not matched to a gene: 3. This CDR3 has 15 residues. Germline values: CDR1 SNHLY, CDR2 FYNNEI. In DNA form, the CDR3 reads TGTGCCAGCAGGGACAGGGGGCTCGCTGGAAACACCATATATTTT. Its protein is CASRDRGLAGNTIYF.

This clone has a single count. V is TRBV28 and J is TRBJ2-2; TRBD1 agrees at 8 bases. The V segment lost 8 bases and the J segment 4 bases; nucleotides outside the gene matches: 3. Looked up from germline, CDR1 is MDHEN and CDR2 is SYDVKM. The CDR3 sequence is 13 residues long. The CDR3 DNA reads as TGTGCCAGCCAGGGGGCAAGCACCGGGGAGCTGTTTTTT. It translates to CASQGASTGELFF.

The chain recombines TRBV5-4 with TRBJ1-2, with TRBD1 identical over 7 bases. Germline lookup yields CDR1 SGHNT and CDR2 YYREEE (reference sequence). The CDR3 loop spans 17 amino acids. V was clipped by 4 bases and J by 1 base; unmatched bases: 13. The CDR3 region is CASSPFSGTDDNYGYTF. CDR3 coding DNA: TGTGCCAGCAGCCCGTTCTCCGGGACAGATGATAACTATGGCTACACCTTC.

The V call is TRBV6-4, the J call TRBJ2-2, with D tentatively TRBD2 (5 bases). The CDR3 runs 12 residues. Trimming stripped 3 bases from V and 7 bases from J, with 6 bases between. Germline lookup yields CDR1 MRHNA and CDR2 SNTAGT. The CDR3 sequence is CASSESGGELFF. CDR3 nucleotide sequence: TGTGCCAGCAGTGAGAGCGGCGGGGAGCTGTTTTTT.

The genes are TRBV7-9 and TRBJ2-1, with 10 bases aligning to TRBD2. The CDR3 loop spans 16 amino acids. The germline CDR1 and CDR2 sequences are SEHNR and FQNEAQ (reference sequence). V gave up 5 bases and J gave up 8 bases; unmatched junction bases: 12. CDR3 region: CASSPLAGGLQDEQFF. The CDR3 DNA sequence: TGTGCCAGCAGCCCCTTAGCGGGAGGTCTTCAGGATGAGCAGTTCTTC.

The genes are TRBV7-9 and TRBJ2-5, with D uncertain. V dropped 4 bases and J dropped 5 bases, with 8 bases sitting between them. CDR1 and CDR2 (germline): SEHNR, FQNEAQ (reference sequence). CDR3 length equals 12 residues. The CDR3 is CASSSTEETQYF. The CDR3 DNA sequence: TGTGCCAGCAGCTCCACTGAGGAGACCCAGTACTTC.

V is TRBV5-4 and J is TRBJ1-2; D is possibly TRBD1 (5 bases). Germline V gives CDR1 SGHNT, CDR2 YYREEE (reference sequence). This CDR3 is built from 13 residues. V lost 3 bases to trimming and J lost 5 bases, with 11 bases between them. CDR3 sequence: CASSSTDKYGYTF. CDR3 DNA: TGTGCCAGCAGCTCGACAGACAAATATGGCTACACCTTC. The whole variable domain, remainder taken from reference TRBV5-4 and TRBJ1-2, is ETGVTQSPTHLIKTRGQQVTLRCSSQSGHNTVSWYQQALGQGPQFIFQYYREEENGRGNFPPRFSGLQFPNYSSELNVNALELDDSALYLCASSSTDKYGYTFGSGTRLTVV.

This chain links TRBV6-1 with TRBJ2-3; a possible D gene is TRBD2 (6 bases). The V end lost 4 bases, the J end lost 5 bases, and 10 bases lay between the germline ends. The CDR3 has 13 residues. CDR1 and CDR2 (germline): MNHNS, SASEGT. This CDR3 reads CASSVWRGDTQYF. In DNA form, the CDR3 reads TGTGCCAGCAGTGTATGGAGGGGAGATACGCAGTATTTT.

The J gene is TRBJ2-6, the V gene TRBV4-3; TRBD1 matches at 8 bases. With V trimmed by 3 bases and J by 0 bases, 13 bases remained unmatched. The CDR3 is made up of 20 amino acids. Germline values: CDR1 LGHNA, CDR2 YSLEER. CDR3 nucleotide sequence: TGCGCCAGCAGCCATGCTCCTTCCGGGACAGGTTCCTCTGGGGCCAACGTCCTGACTTTC. It specifies CASSHAPSGTGSSGANVLTF.

This clone was seen only a few times. V is TRBV7-9 and J is TRBJ1-1; TRBD1 might be the D (6 bases). The germline CDR1 and CDR2 sequences are SEHNR and FQNEAQ (reference sequence). The CDR3 length is 14 residues. The V and J ends lost 4 bases and 1 base respectively, with 10 bases between them. CDR3 loop: CASSSTGWNTEAFF. In nucleotides, the CDR3 is TGTGCCAGCAGCTCGACAGGTTGGAACACTGAAGCTTTCTTT.

This clone was seen once. The CDR3 region is CASSESVGTGEQFF. In DNA, the CDR3 is TGTGCCAGCAGTGAAAGCGTTGGAACTGGTGAGCAGTTCTTC. The J gene is TRBJ2-1, the V gene TRBV2; D gene ambiguous. The V gene's germline CDR1 is SNHLY and CDR2 FYNNEI. V lost 2 bases, J lost 9 bases, and 14 bases lay in between. The CDR3 runs 14 residues.